This paragraph reports one TCR beta chain. Its specificity is not known. The data derive from a study of CXCR3-negative and CXCR3-positive naive CD8 T cells. The method, 5' RACE with UMI labels, was used to prepare the TRB cDNA libraries. TCRdb derives one entry per CDR3 protein from the 5' RACE reads, leaving out DNA. The sample holds about 140,000 distinct CDR3 sequences. Germline-derived CDR1 and CDR2 are MNHEY and SMNVEV (reference sequence). The CDR3 totals 13 residues. Overall study findings and caveats: Hydrophobicity of TRB CDR3s was greater in CXCR3-positive naive cells than in CXCR3-negative naive cells.

This receptor was taken from a human donor in good health. Some clones in this sample may be carry-over from other donors' samples. The specimen was naive CXCR3+ CD8+ T cells from blood. As for subset: CD45RO-CCR7+CD27+CD95- naive CD8+ T cells expressing CXCR3 (TNR3+). The chain combines TRBV27 with TRBJ1-5; TCRdb picks TRBD1, but there is no DNA to check that call. This chain's CDR3 is CASSLGQKQPQHF.